The subject of this entry is one T cell receptor (beta chain). The data belong to a study of blood T cell repertoires in COVID-19. In the study overall: The origin of the acute and convalescent COVID-19 samples was the United States, Italy and Spain.

The repertoire was sequenced with immunoSEQ multiplex PCR; TCRdb's copy has only in-frame clones and lacks some. This table has about 200,000 clones, 82% appearing once. This CDR3 is built from 14 residues. The V end lost 6 bases, the J end lost 2 bases, and 11 bases lay between the germline ends. Germline V gives CDR1 SEHNR, CDR2 FQNEAQ (reference sequence). Material for sequencing was PBMCs or T cells enriched from blood (not recorded which). The TCR sequence derives from a man aged 35 to 55 who had recovered from COVID-19. This chain links TRBV7-9 with TRBJ2-1, with D perhaps TRBD2 (5 bases). CDR3 coding DNA: TGTGCCAGCAGTGGGAGTCCGACCTACAATGAGCAGTTCTTC. Encoded protein: CASSGSPTYNEQFF.